This entry is about one T cell receptor beta chain. The antigen remains unidentified. In replicate PCRs of sorted subsets, roughly 200 ng DNA, roughly 27,000 T cell genomes, was used. Some clones are missing from TCRdb's copy, which holds only in-frame ones; the method was immunoSEQ multiplex PCR. Of around 1,100,000 clones listed, about 72% are singletons. The CDR3 is 16 amino acids. V shed 4 bases and J shed 0 bases, with 13 bases lying between them. Germline CDR1 LGHNA, CDR2 YNFKEQ. The data belong to a study of shared clonotypes between healthy human individuals. Study at large: Ranging from 18 to 49 in age, donors were two women and three men.

Whole-study results and caveats: It was the non-shared clonotypes that had lower generation probabilities than clonotypes shared by all four donors.

The rearrangement links TRBV4-2 to TRBJ2-1; D is possibly TRBD2 (5 bases). The clonotype was recovered from a man between 18 and 29 years old in good health. Some clones in this sample may be carry-over from other donors' samples. Sequenced sample: memory CD4+ T cells from PBMCs. Subset here: CD45RA-negative fraction. CDR3 residues: CASSPFPGSSYNEQFF. Here the CDR3 DNA reads TGTGCCAGCAGCCCGTTTCCGGGGAGCTCCTACAATGAGCAGTTCTTC.